This is a list of T cell receptor beta chains from one sample in a study of CD8 T cells in Susac syndrome. TCRdb re-analysed the immunoSEQ multiplex PCR reads in MiXCR, keeping a single row per CDR3 protein. The sample contains about 80,000 distinct CDR3 sequences, 94% of which appear only once. The specimen sequenced was CD8+ T cells from PBMCs. These receptors were collected from a human donor with Susac syndrome. Both conserved end residues are part of each CDR3. The D gene is left open where the match is weak.

v_gene: TRBV29-1
j_gene: TRBJ2-3
len: 14
d_gene: TRBD2
CDR3aa: CSVERRERSDTQYF

v_gene: TRBV5-4
j_gene: TRBJ1-6
len: 15
d_gene: TRBD1
CDR3aa: CASSVDRALGSPLHF

v_gene: TRBV7-9
j_gene: TRBJ2-1
len: 14
d_gene: TRBD2
CDR3aa: CASSLAGLVYEQFF

v_gene: TRBV13
j_gene: TRBJ2-7
len: 15
d_gene: TRBD1
CDR3aa: CASSYGDSSSYEQYF

v_gene: TRBV29-1
j_gene: TRBJ2-1
len: 13
d_gene: TRBD1
CDR3aa: CSGKGQASDEQFF

v_gene: TRBV14
j_gene: TRBJ2-7
len: 12
d_gene: -
CDR3aa: CASSQDWWRQYF

v_gene: TRBV28
j_gene: TRBJ2-5
len: 18
d_gene: TRBD2
CDR3aa: CASLGSTSGRALDETQYF

v_gene: TRBV7-8
j_gene: TRBJ1-1
len: 17
d_gene: -
CDR3aa: CASSLLLGVGLNTEAFF

v_gene: TRBV28
j_gene: TRBJ2-7
len: 12
d_gene: -
CDR3aa: CASVLGEIEQYF

v_gene: TRBV12-3/TRBV12-4
j_gene: TRBJ1-1
len: 12
d_gene: -
CDR3aa: CASSPLGTEAFF

v_gene: TRBV7-9
j_gene: TRBJ2-7
len: 13
d_gene: TRBD1
CDR3aa: CASRPGQTYEQYF

v_gene: TRBV7-3
j_gene: TRBJ2-3
len: 14
d_gene: TRBD2
CDR3aa: CASSAGLAGDPQYF

v_gene: TRBV28
j_gene: TRBJ1-5
len: 15
d_gene: -
CDR3aa: CASSVSGSNNQPQHF

v_gene: TRBV19
j_gene: TRBJ2-1
len: 13
d_gene: -
CDR3aa: CASSIADYNEQFF

v_gene: TRBV20-1
j_gene: TRBJ2-7
len: 14
d_gene: TRBD2
CDR3aa: CSARELAVPYEQYF

v_gene: TRBV27
j_gene: TRBJ1-1
len: 15
d_gene: -
CDR3aa: CASSGGTLGDTEAFF

v_gene: TRBV5-6
j_gene: TRBJ1-5
len: 15
d_gene: -
CDR3aa: CASSLDGYGNQPQHF

v_gene: TRBV6-6
j_gene: TRBJ2-5
len: 16
d_gene: TRBD2
CDR3aa: CASRKPWEAGGETQYF

v_gene: TRBV28
j_gene: TRBJ2-2
len: 16
d_gene: -
CDR3aa: CASSLPRDSSGGELFF

v_gene: TRBV27
j_gene: TRBJ1-2
len: 13
d_gene: TRBD1
CDR3aa: CASRRQGDDGYTF

v_gene: TRBV5-6
j_gene: TRBJ2-7
len: 16
d_gene: TRBD2
CDR3aa: CASSLGGAGGPSEQYF

v_gene: TRBV3-1
j_gene: TRBJ2-7
len: 16
d_gene: TRBD2
CDR3aa: CASSHLSGETNYEQYF

v_gene: TRBV12-3/TRBV12-4
j_gene: TRBJ1-3
len: 15
d_gene: TRBD1
CDR3aa: CASSPPGQAGNTIYF

v_gene: TRBV15
j_gene: TRBJ1-3
len: 14
d_gene: -
CDR3aa: CATSTPGRGNTIYF

v_gene: TRBV5-1
j_gene: TRBJ2-5
len: 15
d_gene: -
CDR3aa: CASSLGQLLQETQYF

v_gene: TRBV4-2
j_gene: TRBJ2-7
len: 16
d_gene: TRBD1
CDR3aa: CASRLQQGASSYEQYF

v_gene: TRBV27
j_gene: TRBJ2-7
len: 15
d_gene: TRBD2
CDR3aa: CASSLGRGGPYEQYF

v_gene: TRBV27
j_gene: TRBJ2-1
len: 13
d_gene: -
CDR3aa: CASRTGYNNEQFF

v_gene: TRBV13
j_gene: TRBJ1-2
len: 14
d_gene: -
CDR3aa: CASSFLILNYGYTF

v_gene: TRBV5-6
j_gene: TRBJ2-5
len: 13
d_gene: -
CDR3aa: CASSLGDAETQYF

v_gene: TRBV7-9
j_gene: TRBJ2-5
len: 15
d_gene: -
CDR3aa: CASSLATGYQETQYF

v_gene: TRBV4-3
j_gene: TRBJ2-5
len: 14
d_gene: -
CDR3aa: CASSQDNGAKTQYF

v_gene: TRBV7-9
j_gene: TRBJ1-3
len: 13
d_gene: TRBD1
CDR3aa: CASSPGTGNTIYF

v_gene: TRBV9
j_gene: TRBJ2-5
len: 15
d_gene: TRBD2
CDR3aa: CASSEGLALEETQYF

v_gene: TRBV7-9
j_gene: TRBJ2-3
len: 16
d_gene: TRBD1
CDR3aa: CASSLAGTGVADTQYF

v_gene: TRBV6-4
j_gene: TRBJ2-2
len: 14
d_gene: -
CDR3aa: CASSDRENTGELFF

v_gene: TRBV7-9
j_gene: TRBJ2-1
len: 12
d_gene: -
CDR3aa: CASSSDMDEQFF

v_gene: TRBV6-5
j_gene: TRBJ2-1
len: 13
d_gene: -
CDR3aa: CASRRNREQGQFF

v_gene: TRBV29-1
j_gene: TRBJ2-1
len: 16
d_gene: TRBD2
CDR3aa: CSVDPSGGPTRNEQFF

v_gene: TRBV25-1
j_gene: TRBJ2-2
len: 16
d_gene: -
CDR3aa: CASSDWGRGGTGELFF

v_gene: TRBV27
j_gene: TRBJ2-5
len: 14
d_gene: -
CDR3aa: CASSSLADGETQYF

v_gene: TRBV12-3/TRBV12-4
j_gene: TRBJ2-5
len: 14
d_gene: -
CDR3aa: CASSLQAPQETQYF

v_gene: TRBV20-1
j_gene: TRBJ2-1
len: 17
d_gene: TRBD2
CDR3aa: CSAPKGYGRAPYNEQFF

v_gene: TRBV12-3/TRBV12-4
j_gene: TRBJ2-2
len: 15
d_gene: -
CDR3aa: CASSTLGPNTGELFF

v_gene: TRBV24-1
j_gene: TRBJ2-1
len: 15
d_gene: TRBD1
CDR3aa: CATSDFGTGNNEQFF

v_gene: TRBV3-1
j_gene: TRBJ1-1
len: 14
d_gene: -
CDR3aa: CASSQEAANTEAFF

v_gene: TRBV12-3/TRBV12-4
j_gene: TRBJ2-2
len: 17
d_gene: -
CDR3aa: CASSLKQSTIGSGELFF

v_gene: TRBV29-1
j_gene: TRBJ2-1
len: 14
d_gene: TRBD2
CDR3aa: CSVAAGETYNEQFF

v_gene: TRBV14
j_gene: TRBJ2-1
len: 14
d_gene: TRBD1
CDR3aa: CASSHGDRDNEQFF

v_gene: TRBV6-5
j_gene: TRBJ2-7
len: 13
d_gene: -
CDR3aa: CASSPDGAYEQYF

v_gene: TRBV4-3
j_gene: TRBJ2-7
len: 17
d_gene: TRBD1
CDR3aa: CASSQERIYQGVYEQYF

v_gene: TRBV19
j_gene: TRBJ2-1
len: 13
d_gene: TRBD2
CDR3aa: CASSGGLAGVQFF

v_gene: TRBV2
j_gene: TRBJ1-1
len: 13
d_gene: -
CDR3aa: CAIRTPNNTEAFF